This TCR beta chain was found in a study of breast tumors, draining lymph nodes, adjacent tissues. Findings and caveats of the study: Luminal-like breast cancer showed significantly greater tumor-nontumor repertoire similarity than basal-like breast cancer did. Compared with lymph nodes, tumors were less diverse; compared with nontumor tissue, more. That most tumor T cells come from lymph nodes remained unproven.

TCRdb re-called the multiplex PCR reads with MiXCR, one entry per CDR3 protein. Of approximately 120,000 distinct CDR3 sequences in the sample, about 20% are singletons; the top ten hold 2% to 2.5%. The germline CDR1 and CDR2 sequences are SGHRS and YFSETQ. The CDR3 runs 18 residues. The trim removed 0 bases at V and 5 bases at J, leaving 14 bases unmatched. The lymph nodes were axillary draining lymph nodes from breast cancer patients. The table lists this clonotype with many counts. Its specificity is not known. Specimen: axillary lymph node tissue. The sequence came from a female donor with breast cancer. Some clones in this sample may be carry-over from other donors' samples. J is TRBJ2-3 and V is TRBV5-1; the match to TRBD2 covers 8 bases. CDR3 residues: CASSLEGLDSPGGDTQYF. DNA for the CDR3: TGCGCCAGCAGCTTGGAGGGACTAGATAGCCCGGGGGGAGATACGCAGTATTTT.